This entry is about one T cell receptor (beta chain). The antigen remains undetermined. The CDR3 spans 16 residues. V was clipped by 1 base and J by 3 bases, with 13 bases between them. Germline V gene data show CDR1 as MDHEN and CDR2 as SYDVKM. The data were obtained in a study of T cell responses to AZD1222 COVID-19 vaccine. Study results and caveats: Spike-specific TCR depth and breadth grew after two AZD1222 doses.

Here immunoSEQ multiplex PCR was the method, and the copy in TCRdb shows in-frame clones only, minus some. The table lists 95,000 to 150,000 clones, roughly 82% of them singletons, with around 27% in the top ten. This chain uses TRBV28 with TRBJ1-5, with D possibly TRBD1 on 5 matching bases. The sequences come from peripheral blood, collected 28 days after the second AZD1222 dose. This TCR was recovered from an adult who received the AZD1222 COVID-19 vaccine. CDR3 protein: CASSLSPSGDNQPQHF. CDR3 sequence (DNA): TGTGCCAGCAGTTTATCCCCCTCGGGGGACAATCAGCCCCAGCATTTT.